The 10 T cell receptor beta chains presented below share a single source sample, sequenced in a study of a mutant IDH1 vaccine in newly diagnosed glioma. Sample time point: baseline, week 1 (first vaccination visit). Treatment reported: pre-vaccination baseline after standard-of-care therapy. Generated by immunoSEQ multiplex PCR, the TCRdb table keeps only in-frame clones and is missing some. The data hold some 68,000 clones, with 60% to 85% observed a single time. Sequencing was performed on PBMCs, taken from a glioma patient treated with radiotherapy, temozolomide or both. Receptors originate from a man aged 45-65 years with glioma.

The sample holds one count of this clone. The CDR3 bases are TGTGCCAGCAGCTTAATGCGGACTCACAATGAGCAGTTCTTC. It encodes CASSLMRTHNEQFF. J is TRBJ2-1 and V is TRBV7-2; tentative D call: TRBD2 (5 bases). The V end lost 2 bases, the J end lost 5 bases, and 10 bases lay between the germline ends. Germline CDR1 reads SGHTA; CDR2 reads FQGNSA. The CDR3 runs 14 residues.

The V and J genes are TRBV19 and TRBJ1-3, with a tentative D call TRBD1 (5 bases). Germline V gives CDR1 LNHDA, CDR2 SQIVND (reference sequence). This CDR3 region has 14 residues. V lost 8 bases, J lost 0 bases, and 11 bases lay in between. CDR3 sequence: CASGGLFSGNTIYF. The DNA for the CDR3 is TGTGCCAGTGGGGGACTTTTCTCTGGAAACACCATATATTTT.

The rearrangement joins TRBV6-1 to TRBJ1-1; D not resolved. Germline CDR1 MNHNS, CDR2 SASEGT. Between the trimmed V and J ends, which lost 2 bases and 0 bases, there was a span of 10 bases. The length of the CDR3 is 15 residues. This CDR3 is CASSEITSMNTEAFF. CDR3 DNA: TGTGCCAGCAGTGAAATAACTTCCATGAACACTGAAGCTTTCTTT.

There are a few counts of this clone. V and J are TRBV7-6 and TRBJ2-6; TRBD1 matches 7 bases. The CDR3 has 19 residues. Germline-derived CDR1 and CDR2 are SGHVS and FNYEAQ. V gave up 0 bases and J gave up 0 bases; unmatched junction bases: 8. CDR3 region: CASSLAGDSLISGANVLTF. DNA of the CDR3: TGTGCCAGCAGCTTAGCGGGGGACAGCCTTATCTCTGGGGCCAACGTCCTGACTTTC.

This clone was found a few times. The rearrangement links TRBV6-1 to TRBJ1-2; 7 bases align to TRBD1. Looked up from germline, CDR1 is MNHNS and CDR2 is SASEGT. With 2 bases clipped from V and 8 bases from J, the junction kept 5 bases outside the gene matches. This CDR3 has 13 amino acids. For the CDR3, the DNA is TGTGCCAGCAGTGAACTGGCAGGGGGGGGCTACACCTTC. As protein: CASSELAGGGYTF.

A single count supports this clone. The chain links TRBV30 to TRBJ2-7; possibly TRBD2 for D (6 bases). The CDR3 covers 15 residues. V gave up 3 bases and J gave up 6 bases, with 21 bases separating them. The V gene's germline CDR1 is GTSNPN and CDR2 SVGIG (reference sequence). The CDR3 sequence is CAWRPYRRDWGEQYF. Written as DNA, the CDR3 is TGTGCCTGGAGACCATACAGGCGGGATTGGGGCGAGCAGTACTTC.

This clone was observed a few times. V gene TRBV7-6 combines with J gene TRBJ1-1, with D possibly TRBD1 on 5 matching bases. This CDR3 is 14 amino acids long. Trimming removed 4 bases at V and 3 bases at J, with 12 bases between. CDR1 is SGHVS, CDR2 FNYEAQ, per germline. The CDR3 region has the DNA TGTGCCAGCAGCTCGTCCCAGGGAGACACTGAAGCTTTCTTT. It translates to CASSSSQGDTEAFF.

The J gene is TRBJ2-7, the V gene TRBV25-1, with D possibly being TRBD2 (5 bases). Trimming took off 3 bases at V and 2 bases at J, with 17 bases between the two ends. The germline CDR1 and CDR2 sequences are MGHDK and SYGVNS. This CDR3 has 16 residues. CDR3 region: CASSDSKGLLPYEQYF. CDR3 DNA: TGTGCCAGCAGTGATTCCAAAGGACTTTTACCCTACGAGCAGTACTTC.

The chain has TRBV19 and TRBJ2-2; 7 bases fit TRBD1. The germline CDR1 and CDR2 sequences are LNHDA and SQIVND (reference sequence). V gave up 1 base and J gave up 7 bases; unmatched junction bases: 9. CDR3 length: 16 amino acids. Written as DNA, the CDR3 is TGTGCCAGTAGTATAGCGACAGGGCCCTCAGTCGGGGAGCTGTTTTTT. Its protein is CASSIATGPSVGELFF.

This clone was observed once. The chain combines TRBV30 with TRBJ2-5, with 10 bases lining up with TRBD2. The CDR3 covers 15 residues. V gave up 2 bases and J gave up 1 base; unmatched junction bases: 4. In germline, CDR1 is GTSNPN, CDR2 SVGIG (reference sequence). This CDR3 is CAWSRAGGPQETQYF. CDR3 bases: TGTGCCTGGAGTAGAGCGGGGGGGCCCCAAGAGACCCAGTACTTC. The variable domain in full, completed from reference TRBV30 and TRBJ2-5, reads SQTIHQWPATLVQPVGSPLSLECTVEGTSNPNLYWYRQAAGRGLQLLFYSVGIGQISSEVPQNLSASRPQDRQFILSSKKLLLSDSGFYLCAWSRAGGPQETQYFGPGTRLLVL.